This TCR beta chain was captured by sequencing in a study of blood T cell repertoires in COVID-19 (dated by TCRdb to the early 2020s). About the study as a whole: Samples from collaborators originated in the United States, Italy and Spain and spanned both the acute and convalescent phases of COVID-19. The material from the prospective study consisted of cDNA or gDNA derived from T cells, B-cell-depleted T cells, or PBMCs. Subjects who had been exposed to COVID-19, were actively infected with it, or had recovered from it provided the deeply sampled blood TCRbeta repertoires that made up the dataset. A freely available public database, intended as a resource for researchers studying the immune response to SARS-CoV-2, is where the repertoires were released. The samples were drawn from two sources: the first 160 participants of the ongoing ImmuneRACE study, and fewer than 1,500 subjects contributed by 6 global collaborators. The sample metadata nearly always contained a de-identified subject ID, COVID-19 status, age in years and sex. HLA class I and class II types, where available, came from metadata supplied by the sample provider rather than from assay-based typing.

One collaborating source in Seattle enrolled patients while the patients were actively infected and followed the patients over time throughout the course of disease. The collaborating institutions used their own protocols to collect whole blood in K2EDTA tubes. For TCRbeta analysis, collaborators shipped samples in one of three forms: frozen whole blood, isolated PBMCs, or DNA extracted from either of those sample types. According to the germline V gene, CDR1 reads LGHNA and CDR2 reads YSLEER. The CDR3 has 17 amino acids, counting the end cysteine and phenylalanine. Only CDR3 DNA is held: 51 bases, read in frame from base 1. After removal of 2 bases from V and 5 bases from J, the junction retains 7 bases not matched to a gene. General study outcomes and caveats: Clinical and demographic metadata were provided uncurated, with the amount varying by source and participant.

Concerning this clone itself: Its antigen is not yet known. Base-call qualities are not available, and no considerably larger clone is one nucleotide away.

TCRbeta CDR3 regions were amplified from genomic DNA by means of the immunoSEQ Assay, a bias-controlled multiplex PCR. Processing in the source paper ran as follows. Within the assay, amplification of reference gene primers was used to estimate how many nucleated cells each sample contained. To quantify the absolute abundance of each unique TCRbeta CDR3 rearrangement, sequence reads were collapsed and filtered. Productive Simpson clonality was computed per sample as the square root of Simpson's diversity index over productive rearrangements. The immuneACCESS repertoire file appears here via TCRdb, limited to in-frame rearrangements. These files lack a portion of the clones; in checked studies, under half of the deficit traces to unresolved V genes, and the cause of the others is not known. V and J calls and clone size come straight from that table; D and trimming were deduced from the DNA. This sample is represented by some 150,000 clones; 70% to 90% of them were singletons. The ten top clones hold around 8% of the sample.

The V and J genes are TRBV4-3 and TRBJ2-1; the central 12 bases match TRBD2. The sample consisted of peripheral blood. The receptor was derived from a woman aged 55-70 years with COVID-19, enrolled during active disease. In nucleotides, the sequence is TGCGCCAGCAGCCAATTGCCCACTAGCGGGGGGAACAATGAGCAGTTCTTC. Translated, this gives CASSQLPTSGGNNEQFF.